The clone carrying this TCR beta chain was counted between two and nine times. This specimen comes from a study of T-cell memory formation after mild COVID-19. TCRdb analysed the 5' RACE reads with MiXCR anew, one entry per CDR3 protein. The sample contains about 250,000 distinct CDR3 sequences, 15% of which appear only once. V trimming: 5 bases; J trimming: 6 bases; junction bases outside the gene matches: 3. Germline assignment: CDR1 SGHVS and CDR2 FNYEAQ. The CDR3 extends over 14 amino acids. The J gene is TRBJ1-6, the V gene TRBV7-6; 8 nucleotides match TRBD1. The receptor's source is an adult woman who had mild COVID-19 (a few samples of this study predate the infection). Cell type and time point are not known. Sequenced: PBMCs or a T cell subset sorted from them (not recorded which). The CDR3 sequence is CASSKDRANSPLHF. CDR3 coding DNA: TGTGCCAGCAGCAAGGACAGGGCTAATTCACCCCTCCACTTT.